The rows below give T cell receptor beta chains drawn from one sample of a study of shared clonotypes between healthy human individuals. The assay was immunoSEQ multiplex PCR, and TCRdb's table has in-frame clones only and misses some. Of approximately 1.9 million clones listed, around 95% are singletons. Sequenced input: naive CD8+ T cells from PBMCs. The receptors originated from a man between 18 and 29 years old in good health. Some clones in this sample may be carry-over from other donors' samples. Each CDR3 is given with its conserved first and last residue. The D gene is left open where the match is weak. Only some rows state a clone size, as once, few, many or a class for expanded clones.

V	J	size	D	CDR3	DNA
TRBV10-3	TRBJ2-3	NA	NA	CAISEGTSSTDTQYF	TGTGCCATCAGCGAGGGTACAAGTAGCACAGATACGCAGTATTTT
TRBV7-9	TRBJ1-1	few	NA	CASSLGLAGNTEAFF	TGTGCCAGCAGCTTAGGATTGGCAGGGAACACTGAAGCTTTCTTT
TRBV7-8	TRBJ2-7	NA	NA	CASIRGGIGHEQYF	TGTGCCTCGATAAGGGGCGGGATTGGCCACGAGCAGTACTTC
TRBV10-2	TRBJ1-1	NA	NA	CASSEWGTSNTEAFF	TGCGCCAGCAGTGAGTGGGGGACGTCGAACACTGAAGCTTTCTTT
TRBV21-1	TRBJ1-2	NA	NA	CASSPVRDTTNYGYTF	TGTGCCAGCAGCCCCGTCCGGGACACCACTAACTATGGCTACACCTTC
TRBV9	TRBJ2-7	NA	TRBD2	CASSAGTSGSIYEQYF	TGTGCCAGCAGCGCGGGGACTAGCGGGAGTATCTACGAGCAGTACTTC
TRBV10-3	TRBJ2-2	NA	TRBD2	CAISEGRGGGVNTGELFF	TGTGCCATCAGTGAGGGGAGGGGAGGCGGCGTGAACACCGGGGAGCTGTTTTTT
TRBV7-3	TRBJ1-1	NA	NA	CASSLTPGNTEAFF	TGTGCCAGCAGCTTAACGCCAGGAAACACTGAAGCTTTCTTT
TRBV9	TRBJ2-1	NA	NA	CASSVGTFSKEFF	TGTGCCAGCAGCGTAGGGACATTTTCCAAGGAGTTCTTC
TRBV7-9	TRBJ2-4	NA	NA	CASSSHIDGLKNIQYF	TGTGCCAGCAGCTCGCATATTGATGGTCTCAAAAACATTCAGTACTTC
TRBV7-8	TRBJ2-5	NA	NA	CASSLWATPQETQYF	TGTGCCAGCAGCTTATGGGCAACCCCTCAAGAGACCCAGTACTTC
TRBV19	TRBJ2-2	NA	NA	CASSQQGWPGELFF	TGTGCCAGCAGCCAACAGGGTTGGCCCGGGGAGCTGTTTTTT
TRBV7-9	TRBJ1-4	NA	TRBD1	CAFLGQGAQTNEKLFF	TGTGCCTTCCTTGGGCAGGGGGCGCAAACTAATGAAAAACTGTTTTTT
TRBV27	TRBJ2-1	NA	NA	CASSLRGGSYNEQFF	TGTGCCAGCAGTTTAAGGGGGGGTTCCTACAATGAGCAGTTCTTC
TRBV6-1	TRBJ1-1	NA	NA	CASSEGGRGFSTEAFF	TGTGCCAGCAGTGAAGGAGGGAGGGGGTTCAGCACTGAAGCTTTCTTT
TRBV27	TRBJ1-5	NA	TRBD1	CASRHGQAGQPQHF	TGTGCCAGCAGACACGGACAGGCGGGTCAGCCCCAGCATTTT
TRBV7-2	TRBJ2-3	NA	TRBD1	CASSARQGAPDTQYF	TGTGCCAGCAGCGCGAGACAGGGGGCCCCAGATACGCAGTATTTT
TRBV7-7	TRBJ2-5	NA	NA	CASSVGRGQETQYF	TGTGCCAGCAGCGTTGGACGGGGCCAAGAGACCCAGTACTTC
TRBV9	TRBJ1-2	NA	TRBD1	CASSDQGANGYTF	TGTGCCAGCAGCGACCAGGGGGCAAATGGCTACACCTTC
TRBV6-5	TRBJ1-2	NA	NA	CASSPWTANYGYTF	TGTGCCAGCAGTCCCTGGACAGCGAACTATGGCTACACCTTC
TRBV21-1	TRBJ2-5	NA	NA	CASSNLTQETQYF	TGTGCCAGCAGCAATTTGACACAAGAGACCCAGTACTTC
TRBV5-1	TRBJ2-7	NA	TRBD1	CASSLESRGRDEQYF	TGCGCCAGCAGCTTGGAAAGCAGGGGGCGAGACGAGCAGTACTTC
TRBV7-9	TRBJ2-5	NA	NA	CASSLSSITETQYF	TGTGCCAGCAGCTTAAGTAGCATCACCGAGACCCAGTACTTC
TRBV7-8	TRBJ2-5	NA	NA	CASSAAEVRDRETQYF	TGTGCCAGCAGCGCCGCCGAGGTCCGGGATCGGGAGACCCAGTACTTC
TRBV7-9	TRBJ2-1	NA	NA	CASSLGQNNEQFF	TGTGCCAGCAGCTTAGGTCAGAACAATGAGCAGTTCTTC
TRBV28	TRBJ2-7	NA	NA	CASSSRDANYEQYF	TGTGCCAGCAGTTCCAGGGACGCGAACTACGAGCAGTACTTC
TRBV5-1	TRBJ1-1	NA	TRBD1	CASRSVEGGSEAFF	TGCGCCAGCAGATCGGTGGAAGGGGGCTCTGAAGCTTTCTTT
TRBV12-5	TRBJ1-2	NA	NA	CASGHGAFNYGYTF	TGTGCTAGTGGTCACGGGGCCTTTAACTATGGCTACACCTTC
TRBV6-5	TRBJ2-7	NA	NA	CASSDRDLFYEQYF	TGTGCCAGCAGTGACCGGGACCTCTTCTACGAGCAGTACTTC
TRBV7-2	TRBJ1-1	NA	NA	CASSLHRDYQGNTEAFF	TGTGCCAGCAGCTTACATCGGGACTACCAGGGGAACACTGAAGCTTTCTTT
TRBV4-1	TRBJ2-7	NA	NA	CASSQQGYNEQYF	TGCGCCAGCAGCCAACAGGGTTACAACGAGCAGTACTTC
TRBV6-4	TRBJ2-3	few	TRBD1	CASSESPGQGADTQYF	TGTGCCAGCAGTGAATCCCCGGGACAGGGGGCAGATACGCAGTATTTT
TRBV19	TRBJ2-7	NA	NA	CASSWSGEGYEQYF	TGTGCCAGTAGTTGGTCAGGGGAAGGGTACGAGCAGTACTTC
TRBV19	TRBJ1-2	NA	NA	CASSPDSTYGYTF	TGTGCCAGTAGCCCTGACAGCACCTATGGCTACACCTTC
TRBV6-1	TRBJ2-7	NA	TRBD1	CASSEALGWGQLRYEQYF	TGTGCCAGCAGTGAAGCGCTAGGCTGGGGACAGCTCCGCTACGAGCAGTACTTC
TRBV19	TRBJ2-3	once	NA	CASSITTVSTDTQYF	TGTGCCAGTAGTATTACCACTGTGAGCACAGATACGCAGTATTTT
TRBV27	TRBJ2-7	NA	TRBD2	CASSIAGVSYEQYF	TGTGCCAGCAGCATAGCGGGAGTTAGCTACGAGCAGTACTTC
TRBV9	TRBJ2-7	NA	NA	CASSGSVDSYEQYF	TGTGCCAGCAGCGGGTCCGTGGATTCCTACGAGCAGTACTTC
TRBV19	TRBJ1-1	NA	NA	CASAPQGGTEAFF	TGTGCCAGTGCCCCCCAGGGTGGCACTGAAGCTTTCTTT
TRBV29-1	TRBJ1-2	NA	NA	CSVEGQGYGYTF	TGCAGCGTTGAGGGTCAGGGGTATGGCTACACCTTC
TRBV30	TRBJ1-1	NA	NA	CAWSLDTEAFF	TGTGCCTGGAGTTTGGACACTGAAGCTTTCTTT
TRBV30	TRBJ2-5	NA	NA	CAWSQVGGVRETQYF	TGTGCCTGGAGCCAGGTGGGGGGCGTAAGGGAGACCCAGTACTTC
TRBV5-5	TRBJ2-5	NA	NA	CASNTKIGVRVGETQYF	TGTGCCAGCAATACAAAAATCGGAGTTAGGGTTGGAGAGACCCAGTACTTC
TRBV29-1	TRBJ2-3	NA	NA	CSFNTYRRDTQYF	TGCAGCTTCAATACTTATAGGCGAGATACGCAGTATTTT
TRBV30	TRBJ2-7	NA	TRBD1	CAWSVLGRGQGEQYF	TGTGCCTGGAGTGTACTGGGCAGGGGGCAGGGGGAGCAGTACTTC
TRBV16	TRBJ1-5	NA	NA	CASSGGGNQPQHF	TGTGCCAGCAGCGGGGGCGGCAATCAGCCCCAGCATTTT
TRBV4-3	TRBJ2-1	NA	NA	CASSWDRGGSYNEQFF	TGCGCCAGCAGCTGGGACCGGGGCGGCTCCTACAATGAGCAGTTCTTC
TRBV28	TRBJ2-1	NA	NA	CASSQRTDGANEQFF	TGTGCCAGCAGCCAGAGAACCGACGGAGCCAATGAGCAGTTCTTC
TRBV27	TRBJ1-1	NA	NA	CASSWVRGDTEAFF	TGTGCCAGCAGTTGGGTGCGAGGTGACACTGAAGCTTTCTTT
TRBV9	TRBJ2-7	NA	NA	CASSPPPAGRTSYEQYF	TGTGCCAGCAGCCCCCCCCCGGCGGGGAGAACCTCCTACGAGCAGTACTTC
TRBV7-2	TRBJ2-1	NA	TRBD2	CASSLHRRASGRLNEQFF	TGTGCCAGCAGCTTACACCGGCGGGCTAGCGGCAGATTAAATGAGCAGTTCTTC
TRBV19	TRBJ1-4	NA	NA	CASSQGWGNEKLFF	TGTGCCAGTAGCCAGGGATGGGGTAATGAAAAACTGTTTTTT
TRBV7-8	TRBJ2-7	once	NA	CASSLGYLEQYF	TGTGCCAGCAGCTTAGGGTATCTCGAGCAGTACTTC
TRBV5-6	TRBJ2-5	once	NA	CASSLGSGGRETQYF	TGTGCCAGCAGCTTGGGATCCGGGGGTCGGGAGACCCAGTACTTC
TRBV28	TRBJ2-1	NA	TRBD2	CASSFGAGALNEQFF	TGTGCCAGCAGTTTTGGGGCGGGAGCTCTCAATGAGCAGTTCTTC
TRBV4-1	TRBJ2-7	NA	TRBD2	CASSRILAGDVQYF	TGCGCCAGCAGCCGCATACTAGCGGGAGACGTTCAGTACTTC
TRBV29-1	TRBJ2-1	NA	TRBD2	CSGSGLANEQFF	TGCAGCGGATCGGGACTAGCCAATGAGCAGTTCTTC